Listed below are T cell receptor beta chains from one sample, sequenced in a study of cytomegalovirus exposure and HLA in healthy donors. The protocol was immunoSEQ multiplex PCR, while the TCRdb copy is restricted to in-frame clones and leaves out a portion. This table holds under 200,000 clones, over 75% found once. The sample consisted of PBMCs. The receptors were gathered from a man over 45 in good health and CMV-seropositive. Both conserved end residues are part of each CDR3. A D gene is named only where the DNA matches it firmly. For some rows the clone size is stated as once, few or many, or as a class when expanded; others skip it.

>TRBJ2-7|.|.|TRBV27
CASSLDRSSYEQYF
TGTGCCAGCAGTTTAGACAGGAGCTCCTACGAGCAGTACTTC
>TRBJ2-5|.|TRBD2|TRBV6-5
CASSYLGGTQETQYF
TGTGCCAGCAGTTACTTGGGGGGGACCCAAGAGACCCAGTACTTC
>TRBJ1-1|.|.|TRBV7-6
CASSLEPWAPNTEAFF
TGTGCCAGCAGCTTAGAGCCCTGGGCCCCGAACACTGAAGCTTTCTTT
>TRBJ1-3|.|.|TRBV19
CASTRTGLSGNTIYF
TGTGCCAGTACCCGAACGGGACTCTCTGGAAACACCATATATTTT
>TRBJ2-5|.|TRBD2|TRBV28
CASSLNLAGGLETQYF
TGTGCCAGCAGTTTAAACCTAGCGGGGGGGCTTGAGACCCAGTACTTC
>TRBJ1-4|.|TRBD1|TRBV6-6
CASRQGGASEKLFF
TGTGCCAGCAGACAAGGGGGCGCTTCTGAAAAACTGTTTTTT
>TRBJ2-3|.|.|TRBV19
CASSPRTGSTDTQYF
TGTGCCAGTAGTCCTCGGACTGGGAGCACAGATACGCAGTATTTT
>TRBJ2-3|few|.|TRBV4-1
CASSLQDTQYF
TGCGCCAGCAGCCTACAAGATACGCAGTATTTT
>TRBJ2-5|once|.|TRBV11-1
CASSPYRTSTGETQYF
TGTGCCAGCAGCCCCTATCGGACTTCAACGGGAGAGACCCAGTACTTC
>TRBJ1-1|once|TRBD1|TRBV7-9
CASSVRGHDDTEAFF
TGTGCCAGCAGCGTCAGGGGGCATGACGACACTGAAGCTTTCTTT
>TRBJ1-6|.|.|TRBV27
CASSLEVGLNSPLHF
TGTGCCAGCAGTTTAGAAGTCGGACTGAATTCACCCCTCCACTTT
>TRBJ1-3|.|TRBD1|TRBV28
CASSPSGTGSGNTIYF
TGTGCCAGCAGTCCTTCCGGGACAGGCTCTGGAAACACCATATATTTT
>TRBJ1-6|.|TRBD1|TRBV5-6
CASSLNRGTSPLHF
TGTGCCAGCAGCTTGAACAGGGGGACCTCACCCCTCCACTTT
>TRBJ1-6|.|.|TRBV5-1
CASSLDGGTMGPLHF
TGCGCCAGCAGCTTGGACGGGGGGACAATGGGGCCCCTCCACTTT
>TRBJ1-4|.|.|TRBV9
CASSAGGAWEKLFF
TGTGCCAGCAGCGCGGGGGGCGCGTGGGAAAAACTGTTTTTT
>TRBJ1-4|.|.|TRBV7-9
CASSFRAGISTNEKLFF
TGTGCCAGCAGCTTCCGAGCAGGGATATCAACTAATGAAAAACTGTTTTTT
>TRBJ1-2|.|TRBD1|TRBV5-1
CASSSTGGYNYGYTF
TGCGCCAGCAGCTCTACAGGGGGCTATAACTATGGCTACACCTTC
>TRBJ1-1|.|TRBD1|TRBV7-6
CASIGTGGKAFF
TGTGCCAGCATCGGGACAGGTGGGAAAGCTTTCTTT
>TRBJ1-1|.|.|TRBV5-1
CASSFKRDFEAFF
TGCGCCAGCAGCTTCAAGAGGGACTTTGAAGCTTTCTTT
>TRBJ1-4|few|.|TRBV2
CASARANEKLFF
TGTGCCAGCGCCAGGGCTAATGAAAAACTGTTTTTT
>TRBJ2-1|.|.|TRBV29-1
CSVEGRGKTGYNEQFF
TGCAGCGTTGAAGGCCGGGGAAAAACTGGGTACAATGAGCAGTTCTTC
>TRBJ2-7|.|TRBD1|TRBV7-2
CASSLKGQGAYEQYF
TGTGCCAGCAGCTTAAAGGGACAGGGGGCGTACGAGCAGTACTTC
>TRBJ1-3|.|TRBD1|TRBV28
CASSSHPDRAGNTIYF
TGTGCCAGCAGTTCTCACCCGGACAGGGCCGGAAACACCATATATTTT
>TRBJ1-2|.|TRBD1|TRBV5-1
CASTSGDRLDYGYTF
TGCGCCAGCACCTCAGGGGACAGGCTAGACTATGGCTACACCTTC
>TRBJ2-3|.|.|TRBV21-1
CASSVRTSGEGTDTQYF
TGTGCCAGCAGCGTTAGGACTAGCGGGGAAGGCACAGATACGCAGTATTTT
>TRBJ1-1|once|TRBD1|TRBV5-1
CASSFGTAMNTEAFF
TGCGCCAGCAGCTTCGGGACAGCCATGAACACTGAAGCTTTCTTT
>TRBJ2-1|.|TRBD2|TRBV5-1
CASSPGTSSGAYNEQFF
TGCGCCAGCAGCCCGGGAACTTCTAGCGGGGCGTACAATGAGCAGTTCTTC